The TCR beta chain described here comes from a study of T cells in Graves' hyperthyroidism and ophthalmopathy. It was considered stable Graves' hyperthyroidism when ophthalmopathy did not progress within 18 months. Among the patients, aged 18 to 65, hyperthyroidism was newly diagnosed and had lasted under 2 months. Study-wide points: Ophthalmopathy stood apart from stable hyperthyroidism in a 13 V-J model.

This clonotype came up many times. No antigen is known for it. Germline CDR1 is SNHLY and CDR2 is FYNNEI. J lost 2 bases, V lost 4 bases, and 9 bases had no gene match. The CDR3 runs 17 residues. Using RNA transcripts as the source, TCR beta CDR3 regions were amplified. The TCR CDR3 was amplified in a first-round RT-PCR using the HTBI primer set. Using its own MiXCR run on the multiplex PCR reads, TCRdb lists one record per CDR3 protein. The sample includes hundreds of thousands of distinct CDR3 sequences, 14% of them seen just once. This chain joins TRBV2 and TRBJ2-3; TRBD2 matches at 10 bases. The clonotype originates from a woman aged 18-30 years with Graves' hyperthyroidism. The sample comprised blood. CDR3 protein: CASSANGLAAFTDTQYF. In nucleotides, the CDR3 is TGTGCCAGCAGTGCGAACGGACTAGCGGCCTTCACAGATACGCAGTATTTT.